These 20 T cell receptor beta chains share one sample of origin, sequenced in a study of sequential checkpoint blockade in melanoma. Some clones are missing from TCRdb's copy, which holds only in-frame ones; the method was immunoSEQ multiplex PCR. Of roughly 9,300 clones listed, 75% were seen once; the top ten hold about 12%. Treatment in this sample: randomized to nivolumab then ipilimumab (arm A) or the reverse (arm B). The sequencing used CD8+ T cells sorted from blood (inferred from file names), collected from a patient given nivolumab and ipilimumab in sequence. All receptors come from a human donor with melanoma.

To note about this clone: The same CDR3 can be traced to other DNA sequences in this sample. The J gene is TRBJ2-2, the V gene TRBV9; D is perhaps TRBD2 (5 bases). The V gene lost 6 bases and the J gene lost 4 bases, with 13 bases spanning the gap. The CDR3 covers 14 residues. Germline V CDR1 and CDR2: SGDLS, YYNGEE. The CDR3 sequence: CASTLGEGTGELFF. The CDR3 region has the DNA TGTGCCAGCACCTTGGGCGAGGGCACCGGGGAGCTGTTTTTT.

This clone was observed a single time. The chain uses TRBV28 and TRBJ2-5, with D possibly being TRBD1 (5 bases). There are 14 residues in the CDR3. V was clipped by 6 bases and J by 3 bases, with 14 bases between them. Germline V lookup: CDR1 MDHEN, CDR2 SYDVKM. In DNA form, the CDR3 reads TGTGCCAGCAGCCCCTTTTCCAGGGAAGAGACCCAGTACTTC. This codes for CASSPFSREETQYF.

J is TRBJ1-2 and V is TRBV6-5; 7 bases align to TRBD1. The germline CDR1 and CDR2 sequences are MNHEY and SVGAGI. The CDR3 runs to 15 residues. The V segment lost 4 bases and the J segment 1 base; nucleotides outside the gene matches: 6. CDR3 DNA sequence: TGTGCCAGCAGTTCGGGGACAGCCGGTAACTATGGCTACACCTTC. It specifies CASSSGTAGNYGYTF.

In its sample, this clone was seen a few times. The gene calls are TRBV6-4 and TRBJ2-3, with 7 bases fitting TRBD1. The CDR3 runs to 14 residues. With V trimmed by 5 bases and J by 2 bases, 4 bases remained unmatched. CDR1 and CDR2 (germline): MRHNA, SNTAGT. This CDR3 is CASSRTGDTDTQYF. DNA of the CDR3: TGTGCCAGCAGTAGGACAGGAGACACAGATACGCAGTATTTT.

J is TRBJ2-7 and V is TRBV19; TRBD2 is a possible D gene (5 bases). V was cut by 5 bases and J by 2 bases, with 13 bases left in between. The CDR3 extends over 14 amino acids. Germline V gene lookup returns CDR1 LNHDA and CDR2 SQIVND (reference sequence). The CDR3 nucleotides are TGTGCCAGTAGTCTTACCGGGGTCCCCTACGAGCAGTACTTC. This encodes CASSLTGVPYEQYF.

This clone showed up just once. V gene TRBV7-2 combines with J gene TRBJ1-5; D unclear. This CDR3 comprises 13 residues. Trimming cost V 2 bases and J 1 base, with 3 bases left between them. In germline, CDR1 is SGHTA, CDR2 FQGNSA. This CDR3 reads CASSLLSNQPQHF. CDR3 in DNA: TGTGCCAGCAGCTTACTGAGCAATCAGCCCCAGCATTTT. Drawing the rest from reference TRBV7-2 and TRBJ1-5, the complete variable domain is GAGVSQSPSNKVTEKGKDVELRCDPISGHTALYWYRQSLGQGLEFLIYFQGNSAPDKSGLPSDRFSAERTGGSVSTLTIQRTQQEDSAVYLCASSLLSNQPQHFGDGTRLSIL.

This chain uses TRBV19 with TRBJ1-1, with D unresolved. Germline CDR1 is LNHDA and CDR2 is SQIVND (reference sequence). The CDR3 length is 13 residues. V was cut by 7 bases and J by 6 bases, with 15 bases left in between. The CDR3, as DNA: TGTGCCAGTAAGTTAGGAGGATGGGCTGAAGCTTTCTTT. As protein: CASKLGGWAEAFF.

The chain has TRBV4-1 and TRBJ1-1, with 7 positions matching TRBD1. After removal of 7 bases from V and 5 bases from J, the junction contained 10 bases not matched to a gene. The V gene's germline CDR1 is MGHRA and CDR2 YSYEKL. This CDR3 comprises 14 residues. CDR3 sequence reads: CASTVLGGRTEAFF. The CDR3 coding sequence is TGCGCCAGCACGGTGCTAGGGGGCAGGACTGAAGCTTTCTTT.

The CDR3 sequence is CASRLTGTYGYTF. For the CDR3, the DNA is TGTGCCAGCAGACTGACAGGGACCTATGGCTACACCTTC. V is TRBV28 and J is TRBJ1-2, with 7 bases that match TRBD1. V was pared by 6 bases and J by 4 bases, with 5 bases of the junction left unmatched. This CDR3 comprises 13 residues. Germline values: CDR1 MDHEN, CDR2 SYDVKM.

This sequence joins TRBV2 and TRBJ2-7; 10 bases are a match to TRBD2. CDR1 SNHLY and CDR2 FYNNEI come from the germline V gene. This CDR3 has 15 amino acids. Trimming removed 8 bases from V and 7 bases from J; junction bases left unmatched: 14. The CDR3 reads CASLGWTSGSREQYF. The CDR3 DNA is TGTGCCAGCCTTGGCTGGACTAGCGGCAGCCGGGAGCAGTACTTC.

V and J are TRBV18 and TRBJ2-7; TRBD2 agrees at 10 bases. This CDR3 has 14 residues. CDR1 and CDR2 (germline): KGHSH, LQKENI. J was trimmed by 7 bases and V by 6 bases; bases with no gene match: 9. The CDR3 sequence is CASSPSGRIREQYF. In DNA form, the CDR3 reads TGTGCCAGCTCGCCTAGCGGGAGAATTAGGGAGCAGTACTTC.

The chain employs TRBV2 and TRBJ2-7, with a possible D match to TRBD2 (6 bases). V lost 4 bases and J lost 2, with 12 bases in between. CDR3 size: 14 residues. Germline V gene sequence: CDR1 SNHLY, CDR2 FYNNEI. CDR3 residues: CASSGTGDPYEQYF. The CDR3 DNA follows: TGTGCCAGCAGTGGGACGGGGGATCCCTACGAGCAGTACTTC.

The CDR3 DNA reads as TGTGCCAGCAGCCCCGGGACTAACTTGTACCAAGAGACCCAGTACTTC. It translates to CASSPGTNLYQETQYF. V usage is TRBV9 and J usage is TRBJ2-5; 7 nucleotides line up with TRBD2. The ends lost 4 bases at V and 0 bases at J; junction bases unmatched: 9. Germline lookup yields CDR1 SGDLS and CDR2 YYNGEE. This CDR3 region has 16 residues.

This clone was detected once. CDR3 bases: TGTGCCAGCAGCTTAGCCCAGGGGTTGAACACTGAAGCTTTCTTT. As protein: CASSLAQGLNTEAFF. The chain is built from TRBV7-6 and TRBJ1-1; tentatively, D is TRBD1 (6 bases). This CDR3 is 15 amino acids long. V lost 0 bases and J 0 bases, leaving 8 bases between the germline ends. Per the germline V gene, CDR1 is SGHVS and CDR2 is FNYEAQ.

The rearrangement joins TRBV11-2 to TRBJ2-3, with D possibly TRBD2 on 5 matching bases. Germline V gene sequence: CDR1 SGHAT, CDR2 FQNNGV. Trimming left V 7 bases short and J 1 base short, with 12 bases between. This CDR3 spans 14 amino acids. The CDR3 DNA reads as TGTGCCAGCAACCTCGGGGTTGGCACAGATACGCAGTATTTT. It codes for CASNLGVGTDTQYF.

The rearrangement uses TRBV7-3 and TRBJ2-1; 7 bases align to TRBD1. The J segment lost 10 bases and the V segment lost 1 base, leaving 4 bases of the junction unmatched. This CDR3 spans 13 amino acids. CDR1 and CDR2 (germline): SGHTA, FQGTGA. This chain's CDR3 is CASSLRDRPEQFF. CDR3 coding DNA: TGTGCCAGCAGCTTAAGGGACAGACCAGAGCAGTTCTTC.

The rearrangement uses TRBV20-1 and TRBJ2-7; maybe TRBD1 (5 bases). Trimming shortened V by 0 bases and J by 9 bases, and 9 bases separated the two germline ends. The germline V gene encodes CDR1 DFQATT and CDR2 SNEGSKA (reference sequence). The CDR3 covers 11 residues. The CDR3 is CSARDLGVQYF. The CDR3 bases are TGCAGTGCTAGAGATTTAGGGGTGCAGTACTTC.

In DNA form, the CDR3 reads TGTGCCAGCAGTTTATCAGGAGGGACGGAGCAGTACTTC. Amino acid sequence: CASSLSGGTEQYF. The chain combines TRBV27 with TRBJ2-7; possible D gene TRBD2, 6 bases. V was trimmed by 0 bases and J by 7 bases, leaving 10 bases between them. The CDR3 contains 13 residues. CDR1 MNHEY and CDR2 SMNVEV come from the germline V gene (reference sequence).

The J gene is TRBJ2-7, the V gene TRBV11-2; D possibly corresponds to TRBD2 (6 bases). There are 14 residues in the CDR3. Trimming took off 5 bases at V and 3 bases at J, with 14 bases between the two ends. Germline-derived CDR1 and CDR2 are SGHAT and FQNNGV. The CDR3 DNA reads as TGTGCCAGCAGCGAGAGCGAGGGAGGCTACGAGCAGTACTTC. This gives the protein CASSESEGGYEQYF.

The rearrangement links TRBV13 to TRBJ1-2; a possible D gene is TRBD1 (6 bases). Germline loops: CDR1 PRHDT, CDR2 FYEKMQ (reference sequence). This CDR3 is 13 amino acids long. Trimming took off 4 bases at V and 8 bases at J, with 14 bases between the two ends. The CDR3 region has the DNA TGTGCCAGCAGCTCAGAGGGGGAAAGGGGCTACACCTTC. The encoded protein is CASSSEGERGYTF.